One and the same sample provided the 6 T cell receptor beta chains below, sequenced in a study of blood T cell repertoires in COVID-19. TCRdb's copy holds only in-frame clones and misses some; the assay was immunoSEQ multiplex PCR. The sample includes 68,000 or so clones, 91% of them seen just once. Sample: peripheral blood. These receptors were obtained from a man aged 40-50 years with COVID-19, enrolled during active disease.

The chain carries TRBV25-1 and TRBJ1-2, with 9 bases that match TRBD1. Germline V lookup: CDR1 MGHDK, CDR2 SYGVNS. The CDR3 covers 15 residues. J lost 3 bases, V lost 3 bases, and 5 bases had no gene match. CDR3 DNA sequence: TGTGCCAGCAGTGATCACAGGGGGCTGTACTATGGCTACACCTTC. This codes for CASSDHRGLYYGYTF.

The chain uses TRBV6-6 and TRBJ2-1; 9 bases map to TRBD2. Germline assignment: CDR1 MNHNY and CDR2 SVGAGI (reference sequence). The trim removed 5 bases at V and 4 bases at J, leaving 6 bases unmatched. This CDR3 comprises 15 residues. The CDR3 coding sequence is TGTGCCAGCAGTACTTCTAGCGGGGATTACAATGAGCAGTTCTTC. Translation gives CASSTSSGDYNEQFF.

In this sample, this clone turned up once. J is TRBJ1-1 and V is TRBV6-5; D ambiguous. Germline values: CDR1 MNHEY, CDR2 SVGAGI. Trimming left V 6 bases short and J 1 base short, with 15 bases between. This CDR3 spans 15 amino acids. The CDR3: CASSPSDWRNTEAFF. The CDR3 DNA follows: TGTGCCAGCAGCCCCTCGGACTGGAGGAACACTGAAGCTTTCTTT.

V gene TRBV3-1 (or the pseudogene TRBV3-2) combines with J gene TRBJ2-4, with 15 bases lining up with TRBD2. The CDR3 loop spans 16 amino acids. The germline V gene has CDR1 LGHDT and CDR2 YNNKEL (reference sequence). V lost 3 bases, J lost 8 bases, and 5 bases stayed unmatched. In nucleotides, the CDR3 is TGTGCCAGCAGCCAGGGACTAGCGGGGGGAGGGGACATTCAGTACTTC. Its protein product is CASSQGLAGGGDIQYF.

In DNA form, the CDR3 reads TGTGCCAGCAGTGAAGCCGGGGGGGCCTACAATGAGCAGTTCTTC. Its translation: CASSEAGGAYNEQFF. The chain joins TRBV6-1 to TRBJ2-1, with TRBD2 matching over 8 bases. The CDR3 contains 15 residues. The germline CDR1 and CDR2 sequences are MNHNS and SASEGT. The junction had 0 bases not matched to a gene; V was cut back by 0 bases and J by 2 bases.

The chain is built from TRBV30 and TRBJ2-6; D gene unclear. In germline, CDR1 is GTSNPN, CDR2 SVGIG (reference sequence). The CDR3 sequence is 12 residues long. The ends were cut back, 3 bases at V and 4 bases at J, with 4 bases in the middle. CDR3 region: CAWSPGANVLTF. The CDR3 DNA is TGTGCCTGGAGCCCAGGGGCCAACGTCCTGACTTTC.